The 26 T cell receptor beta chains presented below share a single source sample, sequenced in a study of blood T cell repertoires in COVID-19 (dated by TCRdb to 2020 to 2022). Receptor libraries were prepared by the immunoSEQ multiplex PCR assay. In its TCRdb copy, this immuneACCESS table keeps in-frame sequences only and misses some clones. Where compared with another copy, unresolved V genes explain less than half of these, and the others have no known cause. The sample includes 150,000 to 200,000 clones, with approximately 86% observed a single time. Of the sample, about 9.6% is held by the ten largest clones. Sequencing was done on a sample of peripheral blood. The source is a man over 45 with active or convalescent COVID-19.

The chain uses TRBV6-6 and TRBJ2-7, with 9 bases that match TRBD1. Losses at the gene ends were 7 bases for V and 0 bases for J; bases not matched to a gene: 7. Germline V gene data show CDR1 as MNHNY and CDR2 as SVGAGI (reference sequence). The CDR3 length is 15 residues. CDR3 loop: CASKIGTGSSYEQYF. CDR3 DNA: TGTGCCAGCAAGATTGGGACAGGGAGCTCCTACGAGCAGTACTTC.

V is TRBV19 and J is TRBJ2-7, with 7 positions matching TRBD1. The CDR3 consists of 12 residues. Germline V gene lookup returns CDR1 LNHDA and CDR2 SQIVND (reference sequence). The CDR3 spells CAVGDRAYEQYF. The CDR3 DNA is TGTGCGGTCGGGGACAGAGCCTACGAGCAGTACTTC.

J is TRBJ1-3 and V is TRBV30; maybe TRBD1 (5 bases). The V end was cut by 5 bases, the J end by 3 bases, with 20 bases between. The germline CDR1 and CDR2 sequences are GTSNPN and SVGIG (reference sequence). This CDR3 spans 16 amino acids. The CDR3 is CAWEVGQGGIGNTIYF. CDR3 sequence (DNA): TGTGCCTGGGAGGTAGGCCAGGGAGGTATTGGAAACACCATATATTTT.

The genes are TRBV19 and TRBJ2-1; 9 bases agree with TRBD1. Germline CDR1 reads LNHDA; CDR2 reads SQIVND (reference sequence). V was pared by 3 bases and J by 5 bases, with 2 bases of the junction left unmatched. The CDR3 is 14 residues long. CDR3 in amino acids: CASSIGTGNNEQFF. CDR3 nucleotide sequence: TGTGCCAGTAGTATCGGGACAGGGAACAATGAGCAGTTCTTC.

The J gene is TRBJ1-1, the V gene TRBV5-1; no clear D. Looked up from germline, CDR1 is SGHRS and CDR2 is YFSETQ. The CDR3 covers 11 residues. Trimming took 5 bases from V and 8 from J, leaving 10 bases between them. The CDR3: CASRGQKEAFF. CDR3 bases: TGCGCCAGCAGGGGCCAGAAAGAAGCTTTCTTT.

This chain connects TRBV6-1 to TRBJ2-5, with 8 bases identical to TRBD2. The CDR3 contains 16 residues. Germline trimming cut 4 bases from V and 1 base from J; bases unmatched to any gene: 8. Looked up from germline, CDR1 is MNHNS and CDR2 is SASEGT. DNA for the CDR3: TGTGCCAGCAGTGGGGGAGCGGGGGCCCCCCAAGAGACCCAGTACTTC. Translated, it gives CASSGGAGAPQETQYF.

The chain's CDR3 is CAISESSGRAMSDIQYF. DNA of the CDR3: TGTGCCATCAGTGAGTCCAGCGGGAGGGCAATGAGTGACATTCAGTACTTC. V gene TRBV10-3 combines with J gene TRBJ2-4, with 10 bases that match TRBD2. The germline V gene encodes CDR1 ENHRY and CDR2 SYGVKD. With V trimmed by 0 bases and J by 8 bases, 10 bases remained unmatched. This CDR3 comprises 17 residues.

DNA for the CDR3: TGTGCCAGCAGCTCGGGGACAGGGACCCTCAATAGCAATCAGCCCCAGCATTTT. This translates into CASSSGTGTLNSNQPQHF. The gene calls are TRBV27 and TRBJ1-5; 9 nucleotides match TRBD1. The CDR3 covers 18 residues. CDR1 MNHEY and CDR2 SMNVEV come from the germline V gene (reference sequence). V trimming: 6 bases; J trimming: 0 bases; junction bases outside the gene matches: 12.

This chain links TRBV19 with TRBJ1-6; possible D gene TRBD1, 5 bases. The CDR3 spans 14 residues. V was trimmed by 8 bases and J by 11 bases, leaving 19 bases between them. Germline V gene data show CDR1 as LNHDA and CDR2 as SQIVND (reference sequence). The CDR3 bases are TGTGCCAGTTCTGCGGGGGGGAAGATCACACCCCTCCACTTT. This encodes CASSAGGKITPLHF.

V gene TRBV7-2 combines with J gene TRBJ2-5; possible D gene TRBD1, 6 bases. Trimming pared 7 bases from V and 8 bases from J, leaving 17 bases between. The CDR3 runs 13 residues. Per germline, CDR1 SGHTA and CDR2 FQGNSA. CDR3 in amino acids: CASTDPGVSTQYF. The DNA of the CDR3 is TGTGCCAGCACCGACCCAGGGGTGTCAACCCAGTACTTC.

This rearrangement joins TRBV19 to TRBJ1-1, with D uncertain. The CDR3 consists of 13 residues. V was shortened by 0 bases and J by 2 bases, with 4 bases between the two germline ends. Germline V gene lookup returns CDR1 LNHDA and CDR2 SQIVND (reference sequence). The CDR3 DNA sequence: TGTGCCAGTAGTATAGAGACTAACACTGAAGCTTTCTTT. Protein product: CASSIETNTEAFF. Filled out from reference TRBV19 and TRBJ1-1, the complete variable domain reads DGGITQSPKYLFRKEGQNVTLSCEQNLNHDAMYWYRQDPGQGLRLIYYSQIVNDFQKGDIAEGYSVSREKKESFPLTVTSAQKNPTAFYLCASSIETNTEAFFGQGTRLTVV.

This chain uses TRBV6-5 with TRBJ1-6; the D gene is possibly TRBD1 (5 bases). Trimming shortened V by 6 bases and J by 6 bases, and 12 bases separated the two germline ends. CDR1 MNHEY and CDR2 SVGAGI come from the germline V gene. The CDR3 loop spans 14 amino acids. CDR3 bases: TGTGCCAGCAGCCGACAGACGATTAATTCACCCCTCCACTTT. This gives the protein CASSRQTINSPLHF.

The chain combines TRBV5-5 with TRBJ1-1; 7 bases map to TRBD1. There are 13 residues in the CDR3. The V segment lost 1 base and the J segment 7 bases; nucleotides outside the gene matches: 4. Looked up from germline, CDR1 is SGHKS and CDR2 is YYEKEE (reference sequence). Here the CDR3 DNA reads TGTGCCAGCAGCTTGAGGACAGGACTTGAAGCTTTCTTT. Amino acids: CASSLRTGLEAFF.

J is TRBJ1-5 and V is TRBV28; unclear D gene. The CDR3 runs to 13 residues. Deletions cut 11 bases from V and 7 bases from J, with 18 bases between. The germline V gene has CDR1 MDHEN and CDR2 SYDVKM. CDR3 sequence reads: CAGGKDGYQPQHF. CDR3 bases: TGTGCCGGAGGGAAGGACGGCTACCAGCCCCAGCATTTT.

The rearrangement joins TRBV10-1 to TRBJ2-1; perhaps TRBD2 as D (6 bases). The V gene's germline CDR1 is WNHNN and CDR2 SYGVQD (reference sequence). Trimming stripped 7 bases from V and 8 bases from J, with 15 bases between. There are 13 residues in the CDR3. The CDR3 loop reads CASNWGRGDEQFF. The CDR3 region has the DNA TGCGCCAGCAATTGGGGCCGCGGGGATGAGCAGTTCTTC.

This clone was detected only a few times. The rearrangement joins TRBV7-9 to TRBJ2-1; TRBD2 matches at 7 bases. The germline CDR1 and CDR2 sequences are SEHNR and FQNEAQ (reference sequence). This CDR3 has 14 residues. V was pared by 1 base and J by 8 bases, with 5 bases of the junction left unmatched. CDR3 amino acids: CASSLGGSVDEQFF. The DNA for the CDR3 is TGTGCCAGCAGCTTAGGCGGGAGCGTCGATGAGCAGTTCTTC.

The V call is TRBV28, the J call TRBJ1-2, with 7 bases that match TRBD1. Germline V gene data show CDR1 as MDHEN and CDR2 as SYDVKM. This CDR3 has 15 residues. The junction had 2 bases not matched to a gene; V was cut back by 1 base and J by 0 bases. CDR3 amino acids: CASSLSQGTNYGYTF. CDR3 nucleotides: TGTGCCAGCAGTTTATCACAGGGGACTAACTATGGCTACACCTTC.

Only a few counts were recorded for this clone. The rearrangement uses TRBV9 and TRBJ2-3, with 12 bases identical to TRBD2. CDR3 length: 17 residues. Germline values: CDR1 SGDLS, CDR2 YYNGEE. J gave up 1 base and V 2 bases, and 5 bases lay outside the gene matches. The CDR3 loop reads CASSVGPSGRGTDTQYF. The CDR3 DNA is TGTGCCAGCAGCGTCGGGCCTAGCGGGAGGGGCACAGATACGCAGTATTTT.

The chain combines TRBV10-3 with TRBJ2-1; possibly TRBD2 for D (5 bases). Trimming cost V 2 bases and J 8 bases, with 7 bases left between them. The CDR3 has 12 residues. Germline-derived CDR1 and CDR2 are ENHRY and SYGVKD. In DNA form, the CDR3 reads TGTGCCATCAGTGAGAACGGGGATGAGCAGTTCTTC. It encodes CAISENGDEQFF.

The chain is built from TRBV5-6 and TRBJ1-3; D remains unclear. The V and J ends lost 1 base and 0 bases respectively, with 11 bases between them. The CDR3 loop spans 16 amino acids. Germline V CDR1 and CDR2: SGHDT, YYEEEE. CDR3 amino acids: CASSLRSRSSGNTIYF. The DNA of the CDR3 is TGTGCCAGCAGCTTGAGGAGTCGGTCCTCTGGAAACACCATATATTTT.

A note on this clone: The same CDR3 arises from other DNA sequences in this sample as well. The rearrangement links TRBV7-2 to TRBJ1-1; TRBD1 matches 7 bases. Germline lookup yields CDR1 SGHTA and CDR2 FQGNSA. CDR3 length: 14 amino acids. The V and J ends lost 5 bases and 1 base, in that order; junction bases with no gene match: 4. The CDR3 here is CASSPRTGNTEAFF. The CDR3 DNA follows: TGTGCCAGCAGCCCCAGGACAGGGAACACTGAAGCTTTCTTT. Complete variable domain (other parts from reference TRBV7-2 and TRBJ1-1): GAGVSQSPSNKVTEKGKDVELRCDPISGHTALYWYRQSLGQGLEFLIYFQGNSAPDKSGLPSDRFSAERTGGSVSTLTIQRTQQEDSAVYLCASSPRTGNTEAFFGQGTRLTVV.

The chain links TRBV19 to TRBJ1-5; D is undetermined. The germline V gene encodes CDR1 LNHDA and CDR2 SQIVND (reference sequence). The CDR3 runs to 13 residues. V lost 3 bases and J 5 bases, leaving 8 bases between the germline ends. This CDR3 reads CASSIDSHQPQHF. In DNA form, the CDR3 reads TGTGCCAGTAGTATCGACTCCCATCAGCCCCAGCATTTT.

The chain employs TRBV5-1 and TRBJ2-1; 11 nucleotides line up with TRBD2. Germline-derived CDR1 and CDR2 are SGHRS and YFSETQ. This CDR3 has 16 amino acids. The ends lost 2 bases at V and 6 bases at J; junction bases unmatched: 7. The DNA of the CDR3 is TGCGCCAGCAGCTTAGACACTAGCGGGGGCCTCAATGAGCAGTTCTTC. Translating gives CASSLDTSGGLNEQFF.

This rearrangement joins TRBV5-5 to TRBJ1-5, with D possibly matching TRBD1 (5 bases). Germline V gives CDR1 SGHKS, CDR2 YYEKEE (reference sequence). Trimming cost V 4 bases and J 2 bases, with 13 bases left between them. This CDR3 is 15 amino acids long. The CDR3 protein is CASSEWGEGNQPQHF. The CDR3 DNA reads TGTGCCAGCAGCGAATGGGGGGAGGGCAATCAGCCCCAGCATTTT.

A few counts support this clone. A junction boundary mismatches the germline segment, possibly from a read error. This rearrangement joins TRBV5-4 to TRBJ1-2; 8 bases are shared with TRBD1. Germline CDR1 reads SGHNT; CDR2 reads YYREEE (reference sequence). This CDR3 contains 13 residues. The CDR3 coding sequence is TGTGCCAGCAGTTTGGACAGGGTCGGTGGCTACACCTTC. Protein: CASSLDRVGGYTF.

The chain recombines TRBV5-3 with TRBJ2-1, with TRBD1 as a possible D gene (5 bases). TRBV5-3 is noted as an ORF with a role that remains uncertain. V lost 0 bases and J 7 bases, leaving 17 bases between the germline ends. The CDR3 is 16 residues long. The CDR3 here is CARSLAKQGSVNEQFF. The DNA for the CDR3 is TGTGCCAGAAGCTTGGCCAAGCAGGGATCGGTGAATGAGCAGTTCTTC.